The rows below give T cell receptor beta chains drawn from one sample of a study of glioma-infiltrating T cells after dendritic cell vaccination. Clones were sequenced by immunoSEQ multiplex PCR, and TCRdb holds only the in-frame ones, with some missing. The table shows just over 95,000 clones, with 79% occurring only once. The source was blood, collected before dendritic cell vaccination. These receptors were taken from a human donor with glioblastoma. Each CDR3 is given with its conserved first and last residue. Fields, in order: J gene, clone size, V gene, D gene, CDR3 protein, CDR3 DNA. The D gene is left open where the match is weak. Clone size is not always given. Where it is, it says once, few, many or a class for expanded clones.

TRBJ1-5 once TRBV27 TRBD1 CASSPYRGRNQPQHF TGTGCCAGCAGTCCGTACAGGGGGCGCAATCAGCCCCAGCATTTT
TRBJ1-1 . TRBV7-9 . CATNQGPFEAFF TGTGCCACAAACCAGGGGCCCTTTGAAGCTTTCTTT
TRBJ2-5 . TRBV7-9 TRBD2 CASELAGGQETQYF TGTGCCAGCGAACTAGCGGGAGGGCAAGAGACCCAGTACTTC
TRBJ1-2 . TRBV5-1 . CASSVTGEYGYTF TGCGCCAGCAGCGTAACGGGGGAATATGGCTACACCTTC
TRBJ1-2 . TRBV7-4 . CASSSKMVRVRSNYGYTF TGTGCCAGCAGCTCCAAGATGGTCCGGGTGCGTTCTAACTATGGCTACACCTTC
TRBJ1-1 . TRBV7-8 . CASSSLIAASQAFF TGTGCCAGCAGCTCACTAATCGCGGCCAGTCAAGCTTTCTTT
TRBJ2-3 few TRBV10-3 TRBD2 CAISDSLAVSTDTQYF TGTGCCATCAGTGACTCTCTAGCGGTCAGCACAGATACGCAGTATTTT
TRBJ2-1 once TRBV5-8 TRBD1 CASSSGQGAYNEQFF TGTGCCAGCAGCTCGGGACAGGGCGCCTACAATGAGCAGTTCTTC
TRBJ2-7 . TRBV9 TRBD2 CASSVAPRPLAGPYEQYF TGTGCCAGCAGCGTAGCTCCTCGGCCTTTAGCGGGACCCTACGAGCAGTACTTC
TRBJ1-4 . TRBV30 . CAWSVKRDSEKLFF TGTGCCTGGAGTGTAAAGAGGGACTCTGAAAAACTGTTTTTT
TRBJ1-2 once TRBV7-9 TRBD1 CASSPRQGKNYGYTF TGTGCCAGCAGCCCTCGACAGGGAAAGAACTATGGCTACACCTTC
TRBJ1-4 few TRBV7-9 TRBD1 CASSFGQAGEKLFF TGTGCCAGCAGCTTTGGACAGGCAGGGGAAAAACTGTTTTTT
TRBJ2-4 . TRBV6-5 TRBD2 CASSYSPIAGGLHF TGTGCCAGCAGTTACTCGCCCATAGCGGGAGGGCTGCACTTC
TRBJ2-3 . TRBV25-1 TRBD1 CASSFRGQSTDTQYF TGTGCCAGCAGTTTCAGGGGGCAGTCTACAGATACGCAGTATTTT
TRBJ1-2 . TRBV6-5 . CASSYGLAGGHYGYTF TGTGCCAGCAGTTACGGTTTGGCAGGAGGGCACTATGGCTACACCTTC
TRBJ1-2 . TRBV5-4 . CASSLGADYGYTF TGTGCCAGCAGCTTGGGGGCAGATTATGGCTACACCTTC
TRBJ1-2 . TRBV5-1 . CASSLSTTPYGYTF TGCGCCAGCAGCTTGTCCACTACCCCCTATGGCTACACCTTC
TRBJ1-2 . TRBV6-1 TRBD1 CASSKPGQVYGYTF TGTGCCAGCAGTAAACCGGGACAGGTCTATGGCTACACCTTC
TRBJ2-7 . TRBV25-1 TRBD1 CASSETGQAFLEQYF TGTGCCAGCAGTGAAACGGGACAGGCATTTCTCGAGCAGTACTTC
TRBJ2-5 . TRBV7-2 . CASSSFGSSETQYF TGTGCCAGCAGCTCCTTCGGGAGTTCTGAGACCCAGTACTTC
TRBJ2-7 . TRBV18 TRBD2 CASSSAGTASGASYEQYF TGTGCCAGCTCAAGCGCAGGCACCGCTAGCGGGGCCTCCTACGAGCAGTACTTC
TRBJ1-5 . TRBV4-1 . CASSHFSATDIHQPQHF TGCGCCAGCAGCCATTTTAGTGCGACAGATATTCATCAGCCCCAGCATTTT
TRBJ2-7 . TRBV5-1 TRBD2 CASRGLAGAEQYF TGCGCCAGCAGAGGACTAGCGGGGGCCGAGCAGTACTTC
TRBJ1-1 . TRBV4-1 TRBD1 CASSQEPGQQYSEAFF TGCGCCAGCAGCCAAGAACCGGGACAGCAATATTCTGAAGCTTTCTTT
TRBJ1-5 . TRBV18 . CASSPSSVSQQPQHF TGTGCCAGCTCACCATCATCAGTATCACAGCAGCCCCAGCATTTT
TRBJ2-5 . TRBV6-6 TRBD1 CASRRDRVVETQYF TGTGCCAGCAGGAGGGACAGGGTCGTGGAGACCCAGTACTTC
TRBJ2-7 . TRBV11-2 TRBD2 CASSLIAGVDEQYF TGTGCCAGCAGCTTGATAGCGGGGGTTGACGAGCAGTACTTC
TRBJ2-5 . TRBV7-2 TRBD1 CASSLHRGQETQYF TGTGCCAGCAGCTTACACAGGGGGCAAGAGACCCAGTACTTC
TRBJ2-3 . TRBV5-1 TRBD2 CASSLEVAGGDTQYF TGCGCCAGCAGCTTGGAGGTAGCGGGAGGGGATACGCAGTATTTT